This TCR beta chain stems from a study of T cell responses to AZD1222 COVID-19 vaccine (dated by TCRdb to about 2021). Turning to the overall study: TCR sequencing was performed for 230 to 250 trial participants, of whom around 210 were given two doses of AZD1222 and approximately 26 were given two doses of MenACWY control vaccine. Trial participants were enrolled by age into 18-55, 56-69 and 70-plus year subgroups, with around 150, 28 and 57 TCR-sequenced participants respectively.

This specimen's time point label, per the study, means: baseline before first vaccination. This specimen's treatment or condition label, per the study, means: meningococcal conjugate vaccine given as trial control. Samples from vaccinated people were obtained from the UK trials COV001 and COV002, which included a single-blind randomized controlled phase 2/3 trial of AZD1222 (ChAdOx1 nCoV-19) in healthy adults. Trial participant PBMC samples were collected at day 0 and day 28 after the second dose for TCRbeta chain sequencing. The cysteine opens and the phenylalanine closes a CDR3 of 15 amino acids. Only the CDR3 portion is preserved as DNA: 45 bases, with reading frame beginning at the first base. CDR1 and CDR2 (MNHEY, SMNVEV) derive from the germline V gene (reference sequence). The junction shows trimming of 5 bases on V and 4 bases on J, plus 17 bases between the germline ends. With regard to this clone: Its specific antigen is unknown. No base quality information exists; no much larger clone differs at one position.

The CDR3 regions of human TCRbeta chains were analyzed by immunosequencing. The authors processed their data as follows. Repertoire TCRs were checked for matches against a reference library of SARS-CoV-2-specific TCRs that had been generated using the MIRA antigen-specificity platform. Breadth was defined as the fraction of unique TCRs that were SARS-CoV-2-associated. Depth was defined as the fraction of total T cells that were SARS-CoV-2-associated. Using the MIRA data, each spike-specific TCR was mapped to the spike region that the TCR reacts to and placed in a CD4 or CD8 class. Log10-transformed breadth and depth values were compared by one-way ANOVA with Sidak's multiple comparisons tests. Held by TCRdb, this immuneACCESS table contains in-frame sequences only and omits some clones. Under half of the omission traces to an unresolved V gene where checked; the cause of the rest is unknown. Clone size and V and J calls were adopted from that table, with D and trimming inferred from the DNA. This sample is represented by 100,000 to 150,000 clones; about nine tenths of them were singletons. Nearly 4.5% of the sample belongs to the ten largest clones.

The research as a whole found: The 56-69-year group was small, and its depth increase did not reach significance, likely because of low power. No day 14 peak-response samples were available, so repertoires were characterized only after the peak T cell response. Nearly half of unique spike-specific TCRs reportedly recognized epitopes outside regions mutated in the B.1.351 and B.1.1.7 variants. Participants were mostly white British, with more females than males. The authors suggested clonal diversity may have been underestimated. Conclusions about previously exposed vaccinees were limited because only six or seven AZD1222 recipients were SARS-CoV-2 seropositive at baseline. After two AZD1222 doses, spike-specific TCR breadth and depth were significantly higher than at day 0 and than in MenACWY recipients. The vaccine-associated CD4 TCRs covered the entire spike protein, and the dominant responses fell in regions 160-218 and 743-854.

The chain is made from TRBV27 and TRBJ2-5, with the D call tentatively TRBD1 or TRBD2, each fitting 5 bases. The sequenced sample was peripheral blood, obtained on day 0 of MenACWY control vaccination. The TCR comes from an adult in good health. This receptor has the CDR3 CASSTGWGAGETQYF. The sequenced DNA: TGTGCCAGCAGTACGGGTTGGGGCGCGGGAGAGACCCAGTACTTC.